The TCR beta chain described here comes from a study of blood T cell repertoires in COVID-19. Germline V gene lookup returns CDR1 KGHSH and CDR2 LQKENI. CDR3 size: 14 residues. V lost 5 bases, J lost 5 bases, and 6 bases stayed unmatched. Repertoires were generated with immunoSEQ multiplex PCR, while TCRdb's copy carries only in-frame clones and drops some. The table has some 180,000 clones, 85% seen once. The V and J genes are TRBV18 and TRBJ2-5; TRBD1 agrees at 9 bases. The sample consisted of peripheral blood. This receptor was taken from an elderly woman with COVID-19, enrolled during active disease. CDR3 nucleotides: TGTGCCAGCTCATCACAGGGGGCGGTGGAGACCCAGTACTTC. Its translation is CASSSQGAVETQYF.